This TCR beta chain was recovered during a study of cytomegalovirus exposure and HLA in healthy donors. Overall study results and limits: Rarity characterized most TCR sequences, yet some public TCRs appeared in many donors. TCR beta chains associated with HLA were, in a later analysis, more clonally expanded than equally common others.

Primers included in the PCR were 60 Vbeta and 13 Jbeta primers. Sequencing used immunoSEQ multiplex PCR; TCRdb keeps in-frame clones, though not all of them. Its listing shows 130,000 to 150,000 clones. Germline CDR1 and CDR2: ENHRY and SYGVKD. V shed 3 bases and J shed 0 bases, with 13 bases lying between them. The CDR3 sequence is 16 residues long. In regard to this clone: Its specificity is unknown.

Sampled while nominally healthy, donors likely had unrecorded immune exposures. The TCR sequence derives from a woman aged 50 to 60 in good health and CMV-seronegative. The sequenced sample consisted of PBMCs. The V call is TRBV10-3, the J call TRBJ2-3; possible D gene TRBD2, 5 bases. CDR3 nucleotides: TGTGCCATCAGTGACAGTCTAGCATCTAGCACAGATACGCAGTATTTT. It yields the protein CAISDSLASSTDTQYF.